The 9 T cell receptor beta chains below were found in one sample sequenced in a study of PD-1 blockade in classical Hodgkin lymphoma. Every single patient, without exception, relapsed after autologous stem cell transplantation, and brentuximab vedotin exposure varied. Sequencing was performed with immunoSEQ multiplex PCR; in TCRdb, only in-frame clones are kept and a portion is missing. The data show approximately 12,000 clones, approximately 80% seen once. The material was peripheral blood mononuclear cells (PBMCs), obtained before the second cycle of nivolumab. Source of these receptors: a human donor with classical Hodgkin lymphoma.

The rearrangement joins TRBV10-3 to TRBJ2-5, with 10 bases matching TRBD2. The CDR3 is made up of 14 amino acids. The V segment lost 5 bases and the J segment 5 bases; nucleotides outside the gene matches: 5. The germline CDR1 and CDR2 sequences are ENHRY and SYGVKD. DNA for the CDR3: TGTGCCATCAGTCAGACTAGCGGGTGGGAGACCCAGTACTTC. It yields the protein CAISQTSGWETQYF.

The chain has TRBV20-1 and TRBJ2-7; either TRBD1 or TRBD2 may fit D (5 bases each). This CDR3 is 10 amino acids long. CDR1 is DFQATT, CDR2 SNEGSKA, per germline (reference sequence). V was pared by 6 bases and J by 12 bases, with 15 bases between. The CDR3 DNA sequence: TGCAGTGCCCTGGGGGTATGGGGGTACTTC. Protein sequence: CSALGVWGYF.

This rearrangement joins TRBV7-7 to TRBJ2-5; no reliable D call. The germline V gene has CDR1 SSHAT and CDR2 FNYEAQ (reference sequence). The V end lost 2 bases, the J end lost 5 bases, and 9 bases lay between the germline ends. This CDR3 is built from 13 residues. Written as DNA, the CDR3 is TGTGCCAGCAGCTTACTACAGTTCGAGACCCAGTACTTC. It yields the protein CASSLLQFETQYF.

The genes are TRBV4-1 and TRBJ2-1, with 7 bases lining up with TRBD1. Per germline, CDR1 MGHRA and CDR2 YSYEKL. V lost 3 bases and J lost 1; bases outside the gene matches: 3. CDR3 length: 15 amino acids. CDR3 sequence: CASSHAGGSYNEQFF. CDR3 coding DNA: TGCGCCAGCAGCCATGCAGGGGGTTCCTACAATGAGCAGTTCTTC.

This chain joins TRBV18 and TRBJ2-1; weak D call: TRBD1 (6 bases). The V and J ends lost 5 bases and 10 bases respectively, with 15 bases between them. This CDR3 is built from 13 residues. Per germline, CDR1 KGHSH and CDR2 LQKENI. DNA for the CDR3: TGTGCCAGCTCAACCTGGACAGTTGAAGAGCAGTTCTTC. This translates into CASSTWTVEEQFF. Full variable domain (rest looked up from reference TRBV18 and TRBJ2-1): NAGVMQNPRHLVRRRGQEARLRCSPMKGHSHVYWYRQLPEEGLKFMVYLQKENIIDESGMPKERFSAEFPKEGPSILRIQQVVRGDSAAYFCASSTWTVEEQFFGPGTRLTVL.

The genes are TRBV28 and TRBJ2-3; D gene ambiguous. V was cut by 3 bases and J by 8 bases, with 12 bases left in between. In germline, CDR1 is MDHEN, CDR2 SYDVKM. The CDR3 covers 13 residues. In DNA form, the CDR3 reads TGTGCCAGCAGTTTCACCCGCGGCCCTACGCAGTATTTT. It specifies CASSFTRGPTQYF. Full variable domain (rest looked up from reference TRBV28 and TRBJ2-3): DVKVTQSSRYLVKRTGEKVFLECVQDMDHENMFWYRQDPGLGLRLIYFSYDVKMKEKGDIPEGYSVSREKKERFSLILESASTNQTSMYLCASSFTRGPTQYFGPGTRLTVL.

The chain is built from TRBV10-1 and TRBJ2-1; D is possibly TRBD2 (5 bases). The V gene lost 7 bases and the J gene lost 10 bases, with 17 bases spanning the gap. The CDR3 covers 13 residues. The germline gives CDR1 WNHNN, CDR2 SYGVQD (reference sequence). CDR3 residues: CASTGETGGEQFF. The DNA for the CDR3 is TGCGCCAGCACCGGGGAGACGGGTGGCGAGCAGTTCTTC.

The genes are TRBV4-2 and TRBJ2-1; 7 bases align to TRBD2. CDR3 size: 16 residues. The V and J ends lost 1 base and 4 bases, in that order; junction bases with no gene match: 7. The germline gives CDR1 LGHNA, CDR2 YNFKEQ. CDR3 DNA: TGTGCCAGCAGCCAAGCGAGGACTAGGGCTTACAATGAGCAGTTCTTC. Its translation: CASSQARTRAYNEQFF.

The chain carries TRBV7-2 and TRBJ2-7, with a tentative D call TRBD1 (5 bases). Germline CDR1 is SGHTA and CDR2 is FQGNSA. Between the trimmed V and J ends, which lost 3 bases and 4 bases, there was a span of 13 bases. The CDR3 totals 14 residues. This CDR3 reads CASSLPGRVYEQYF. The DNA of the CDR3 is TGTGCCAGCAGCTTGCCTGGCAGGGTTTACGAGCAGTACTTC.